This TCR beta chain was sequenced for a study of blood T cell repertoires in COVID-19. Background on the study: Some COVID-19 samples were acute and others convalescent; all came from the United States, Italy and Spain. T cells, B-cell-depleted T cells, or PBMCs supplied cDNA or gDNA.

Under the authors' procedure: Reference gene primers were amplified, and this amplification served to estimate nucleated cell counts. Here immunoSEQ multiplex PCR was the method, and the copy in TCRdb shows in-frame clones only, minus some. The V and J calls and clone size come from that table; D and trimming were worked out from the DNA. The table has roughly 150,000 clones, around 87% seen once; the top ten hold 6% to 7%. J lost 6 bases, V lost 3 bases, and 2 bases had no gene match. The CDR3 is 13 residues long. The V gene's germline CDR1 is LNHDA and CDR2 SQIVND (reference sequence). Sequenced material: peripheral blood. The V gene is TRBV19, the J gene TRBJ1-2, with 9 positions matching TRBD1. This TCR derives from an elderly man with acute or convalescent COVID-19. CDR3 in amino acids: CASSITGGDGYTF. The CDR3 region has the DNA TGTGCCAGTAGTATTACAGGGGGCGATGGCTACACCTTC.